Each of the 18 T cell receptor beta chains below was sequenced from the same sample in a study of cytomegalovirus exposure and HLA in healthy donors. With 60 Vbeta and 13 Jbeta primers, the PCR was carried out. TCRdb's copy holds only in-frame clones and misses some; the assay was immunoSEQ multiplex PCR. The sample shows about 160,000 clones, more than 65% of them seen only once. Specimen: PBMCs. The receptors come from a man aged 45-65 years in good health and CMV-seropositive.

J is TRBJ1-3 and V is TRBV19; unclear D gene. This CDR3 region has 18 residues. V dropped 7 bases and J dropped 1 base, with 23 bases sitting between them. Germline loops: CDR1 LNHDA, CDR2 SQIVND (reference sequence). CDR3 DNA: TGTGCCAGTACCGATTCAACCAGGTCCCAGAATTCTGGAAACACCATATATTTT. Translated, it gives CASTDSTRSQNSGNTIYF.

CDR3 amino acids: CASSPSRTSGDTQYF. The CDR3 nucleotides are TGTGCCAGCAGCCCATCCCGGACTAGCGGAGATACGCAGTATTTT. The gene calls are TRBV9 and TRBJ2-3; 10 positions agree with TRBD2. Per germline, CDR1 SGDLS and CDR2 YYNGEE. The CDR3 runs to 15 residues. The V gene end was trimmed by 4 bases and the J gene end by 5 bases; junction bases not matched to a gene: 7. Supplemented by reference TRBV9 and TRBJ2-3, the full variable domain reads DSGVTQTPKHLITATGQRVTLRCSPRSGDLSVYWYQQSLDQGLQFLIQYYNGEERAKGNILERFSAQQFPDLHSELNLSSLELGDSALYFCASSPSRTSGDTQYFGPGTRLTVL.

The genes are TRBV11-2 and TRBJ2-7, with 7 positions matching TRBD1. Germline CDR1 and CDR2: SGHAT and FQNNGV. V dropped 4 bases and J dropped 3; count of bases not matched to a gene: 9. The CDR3 is 15 residues long. CDR3 in amino acids: CASSSLRQGGYEQYF. The CDR3 DNA reads as TGTGCCAGCAGCTCCCTACGACAGGGCGGCTACGAGCAGTACTTC.

V gene TRBV7-9 combines with J gene TRBJ2-3; TRBD2 agrees at 7 bases. V shed 3 bases and J 2 bases; nucleotides not matched to a gene: 8. CDR1 SEHNR and CDR2 FQNEAQ come from the germline V gene (reference sequence). The CDR3 is 16 amino acids. The CDR3 nucleotides read TGTGCCAGCAGCTTGCTCCCGGGAGGACACACAGATACGCAGTATTTT. Translating it yields CASSLLPGGHTDTQYF.

This clone was counted between two and nine times. The chain has TRBV4-2 and TRBJ2-2; D may be TRBD2 (6 bases). Germline V lookup: CDR1 LGHNA, CDR2 YNFKEQ. The CDR3 sequence is 17 residues long. V lost 0 bases and J 3 bases, leaving 14 bases between the germline ends. CDR3 loop: CASSQDYGDSYTGELFF. The DNA of the CDR3 is TGTGCCAGCAGCCAAGATTACGGGGACTCCTACACCGGGGAGCTGTTTTTT.

This chain uses TRBV7-3 with TRBJ2-3; 8 nucleotides agree with TRBD2. V lost 3 bases, J lost 8 bases, and 10 bases stayed unmatched. The CDR3 totals 15 residues. CDR1 and CDR2 from the germline V gene are SGHTA and FQGTGA. The CDR3 is CASSLAGLGEGTQYF. The CDR3, as DNA: TGTGCCAGCAGCTTGGCGGGACTAGGGGAGGGTACGCAGTATTTT.

The chain couples TRBV2 to TRBJ2-1, with 10 nucleotides matching TRBD1. V lost 8 bases, J lost 4 bases, and 11 bases stayed unmatched. CDR1 SNHLY and CDR2 FYNNEI come from the germline V gene. The CDR3 has 16 amino acids. The CDR3 DNA reads as TGTGCCAGCCGCAGTCTGACAGGGGGCGATTACAATGAGCAGTTCTTC. It translates to CASRSLTGGDYNEQFF.

The chain combines TRBV15 with TRBJ1-1; TRBD1 matches at 9 bases. The V segment lost 3 bases and the J segment 4 bases; nucleotides outside the gene matches: 6. This CDR3 is built from 15 residues. Germline lookup yields CDR1 LNHNV and CDR2 YYDKDF (reference sequence). CDR3 region: CATSSPQGASTEAFF. Here the CDR3 DNA reads TGTGCCACCAGCAGCCCACAGGGGGCGAGCACTGAAGCTTTCTTT.

The chain uses TRBV6-5 and TRBJ2-7, with a tentative D call TRBD2 (6 bases). The V and J ends lost 11 bases and 2 bases respectively, with 16 bases between them. The CDR3 has 13 residues. Germline V gene lookup returns CDR1 MNHEY and CDR2 SVGAGI. The CDR3 DNA is TGTGCCGCGTCCAGGGACTCACCCTACGAGCAGTACTTC. Its translation is CAASRDSPYEQYF.

DNA for the CDR3: TGTGCCAGTAGATTAGCGGAGGGCCGCACAGATACGCAGTATTTT. Translation: CASRLAEGRTDTQYF. This chain links TRBV19 with TRBJ2-3; possible D gene TRBD2, 6 bases. The CDR3 runs to 15 residues. With 6 bases removed from V and 1 base from J, the gap between germline ends came to 14 bases. Germline values: CDR1 LNHDA, CDR2 SQIVND (reference sequence).

V is TRBV19 and J is TRBJ2-5, with a possible D match to TRBD1 (5 bases). The CDR3 spans 13 residues. CDR1 and CDR2 (germline): LNHDA, SQIVND (reference sequence). The V gene lost 5 bases and the J gene lost 2 bases, with 9 bases spanning the gap. The CDR3: CASSSQGQETQYF. The CDR3 DNA reads TGTGCCAGTAGTTCCCAGGGTCAAGAGACCCAGTACTTC.

This chain links TRBV14 with TRBJ1-2; D remains unclear. V was trimmed by 0 bases and J by 5 bases, leaving 13 bases between them. There are 15 residues in the CDR3. The germline V gene has CDR1 SGHDN and CDR2 FVKESK. The DNA for the CDR3 is TGTGCCAGCAGCCAAGAAGCGGTGGGTTTATATGGCTACACCTTC. It codes for CASSQEAVGLYGYTF. The entire variable domain, with the rest obtained from reference TRBV14 and TRBJ1-2, is as follows: EAGVTQFPSHSVIEKGQTVTLRCDPISGHDNLYWYRRVMGKEIKFLLHFVKESKQDESGMPNNRFLAERTGGTYSTLKVQPAELEDSGVYFCASSQEAVGLYGYTFGSGTRLTVV.

The chain uses TRBV18 and TRBJ1-5; TRBD1 aligns across 9 bases. V shed 5 bases and J 6 bases; nucleotides not matched to a gene: 5. The CDR3 totals 14 residues. CDR1 KGHSH and CDR2 LQKENI come from the germline V gene. As DNA, the CDR3 is TGTGCCAGCTCAGGAGACAGGGGGATTCAGCCCCAGCATTTT. This gives the protein CASSGDRGIQPQHF.

The genes are TRBV2 and TRBJ2-7, with TRBD1 matching over 7 bases. Germline V gene lookup returns CDR1 SNHLY and CDR2 FYNNEI. CDR3 length: 13 residues. V was pared by 4 bases and J by 3 bases, with 3 bases of the junction left unmatched. CDR3 bases: TGTGCCAGCAGTGGGCGACAGGGCTACGAGCAGTACTTC. Translated: CASSGRQGYEQYF.

The chain uses TRBV5-6 and TRBJ2-7; weak D call: TRBD1 (5 bases). Between the trimmed V and J ends, which lost 0 bases and 4 bases, there was a span of 14 bases. The germline V gene has CDR1 SGHDT and CDR2 YYEEEE. CDR3 length: 15 amino acids. CDR3 bases: TGTGCCAGCAGCTTGGTAGGGGTTCCAAGGTACGAGCAGTACTTC. Its translation is CASSLVGVPRYEQYF.

The chain employs TRBV19 and TRBJ1-2; 7 positions match TRBD1. From germline, CDR1 is LNHDA and CDR2 SQIVND (reference sequence). V shed 8 bases, J shed 2 bases, and the junction held 8 bases outside the gene matches. This CDR3 contains 14 residues. The CDR3 loop is CASSRTGENYGYTF. The CDR3 coding sequence is TGTGCCAGTTCCCGGACAGGAGAAAACTATGGCTACACCTTC.

The gene calls are TRBV5-1 and TRBJ2-7; D not resolved. V lost 2 bases to trimming and J lost 5 bases, with 23 bases between them. The CDR3 is 17 amino acids. The germline gives CDR1 SGHRS, CDR2 YFSETQ. The CDR3, as DNA: TGCGCCAGCAGCTTATCTATTGGGCCACAAGGCGTCAACGAGCAGTACTTC. Its protein product is CASSLSIGPQGVNEQYF.

J is TRBJ1-2 and V is TRBV7-2; the match to TRBD1 covers 8 bases. The CDR3 runs 14 residues. Germline loops: CDR1 SGHTA, CDR2 FQGNSA. The ends lost 5 bases at V and 2 bases at J; junction bases unmatched: 4. The CDR3 reads CASSRDRQNYGYTF. Here the CDR3 DNA reads TGTGCCAGCAGCCGGGACAGGCAAAACTATGGCTACACCTTC.